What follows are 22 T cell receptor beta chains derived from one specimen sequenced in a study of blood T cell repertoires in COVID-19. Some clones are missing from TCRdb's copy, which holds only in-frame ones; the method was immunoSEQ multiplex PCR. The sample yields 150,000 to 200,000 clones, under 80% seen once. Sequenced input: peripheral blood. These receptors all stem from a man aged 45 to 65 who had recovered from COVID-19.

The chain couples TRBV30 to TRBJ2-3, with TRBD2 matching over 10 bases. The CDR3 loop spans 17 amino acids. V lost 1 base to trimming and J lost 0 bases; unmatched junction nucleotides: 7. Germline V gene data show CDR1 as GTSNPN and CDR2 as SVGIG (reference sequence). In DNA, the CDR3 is TGTGCCTGGAGTGGGAGCGGGAGGGCGTTAAGCACAGATACGCAGTATTTT. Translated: CAWSGSGRALSTDTQYF.

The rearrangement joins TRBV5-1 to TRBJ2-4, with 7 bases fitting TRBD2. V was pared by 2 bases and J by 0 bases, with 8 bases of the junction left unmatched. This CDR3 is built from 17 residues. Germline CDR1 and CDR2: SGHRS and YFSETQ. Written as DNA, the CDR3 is TGCGCCAGCAGCTTCAGTTATAGCGGGTTAGCCAAAAACATTCAGTACTTC. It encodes CASSFSYSGLAKNIQYF.

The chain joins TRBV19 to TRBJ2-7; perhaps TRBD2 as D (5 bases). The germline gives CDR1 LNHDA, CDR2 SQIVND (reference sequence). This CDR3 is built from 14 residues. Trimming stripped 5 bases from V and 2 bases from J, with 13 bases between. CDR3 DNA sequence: TGTGCCAGTAGTTTAGCGCAACCGGCCTACGAGCAGTACTTC. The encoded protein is CASSLAQPAYEQYF. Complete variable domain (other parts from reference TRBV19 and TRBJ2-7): DGGITQSPKYLFRKEGQNVTLSCEQNLNHDAMYWYRQDPGQGLRLIYYSQIVNDFQKGDIAEGYSVSREKKESFPLTVTSAQKNPTAFYLCASSLAQPAYEQYFGPGTRLTVT.

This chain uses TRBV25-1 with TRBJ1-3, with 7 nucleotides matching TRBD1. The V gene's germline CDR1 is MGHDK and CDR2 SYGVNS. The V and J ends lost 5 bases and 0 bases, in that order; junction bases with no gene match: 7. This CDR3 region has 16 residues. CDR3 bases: TGTGCCAGCAGTTACGGGACAGCCTTCTCTGGAAACACCATATATTTT. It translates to CASSYGTAFSGNTIYF.

As DNA, the CDR3 is TGTGCCACCAGTGACAGACGACAGGGGATCAATCAGCCCCAGCATTTT. Translation: CATSDRRQGINQPQHF. The V and J genes are TRBV24-1 and TRBJ1-5; 8 nucleotides line up with TRBD1. The CDR3 is 16 amino acids. After removal of 4 bases from V and 3 bases from J, the junction contained 7 bases not matched to a gene. From germline, CDR1 is KGHDR and CDR2 SFDVKD.

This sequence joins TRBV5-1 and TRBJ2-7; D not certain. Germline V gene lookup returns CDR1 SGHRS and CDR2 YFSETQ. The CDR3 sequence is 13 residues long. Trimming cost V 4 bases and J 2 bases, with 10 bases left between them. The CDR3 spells CASSTGGTYEQYF. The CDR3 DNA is TGCGCCAGCAGCACGGGTGGAACCTACGAGCAGTACTTC.

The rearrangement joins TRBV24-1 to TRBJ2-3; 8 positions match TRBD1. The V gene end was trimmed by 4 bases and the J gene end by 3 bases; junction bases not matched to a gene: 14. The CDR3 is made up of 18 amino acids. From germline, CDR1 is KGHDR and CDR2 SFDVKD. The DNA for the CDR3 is TGTGCCACCAGTGAATCGGGACAGGCCACGAGCAGGACAGATACGCAGTATTTT. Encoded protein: CATSESGQATSRTDTQYF.

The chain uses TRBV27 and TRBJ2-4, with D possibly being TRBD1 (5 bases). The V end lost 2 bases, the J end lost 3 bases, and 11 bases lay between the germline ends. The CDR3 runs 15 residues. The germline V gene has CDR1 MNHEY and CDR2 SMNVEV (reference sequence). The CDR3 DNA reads TGTGCCAGCAGTTTAATAGGGGTGGGCAAAAACATTCAGTACTTC. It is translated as CASSLIGVGKNIQYF.

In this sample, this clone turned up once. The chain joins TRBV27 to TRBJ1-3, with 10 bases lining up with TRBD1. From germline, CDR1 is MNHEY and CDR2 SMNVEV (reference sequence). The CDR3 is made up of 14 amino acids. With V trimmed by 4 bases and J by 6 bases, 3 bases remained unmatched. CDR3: CASSSGTGENTIYF. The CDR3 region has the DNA TGTGCCAGCAGTTCCGGGACAGGGGAAAACACCATATATTTT.

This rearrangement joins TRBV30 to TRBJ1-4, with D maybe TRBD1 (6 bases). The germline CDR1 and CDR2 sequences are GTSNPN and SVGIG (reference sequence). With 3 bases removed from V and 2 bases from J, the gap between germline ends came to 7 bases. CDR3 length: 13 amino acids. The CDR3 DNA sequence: TGTGCCTGGAGGAGGGGGACTAATGAAAAACTGTTTTTT. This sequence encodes CAWRRGTNEKLFF.

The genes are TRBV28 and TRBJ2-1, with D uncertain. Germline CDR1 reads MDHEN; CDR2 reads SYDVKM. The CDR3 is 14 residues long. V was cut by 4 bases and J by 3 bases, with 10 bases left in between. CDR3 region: CASSSERVYNEQFF. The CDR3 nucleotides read TGTGCCAGCAGTTCGGAACGGGTCTACAATGAGCAGTTCTTC. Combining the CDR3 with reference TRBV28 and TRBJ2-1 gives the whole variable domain DVKVTQSSRYLVKRTGEKVFLECVQDMDHENMFWYRQDPGLGLRLIYFSYDVKMKEKGDIPEGYSVSREKKERFSLILESASTNQTSMYLCASSSERVYNEQFFGPGTRLTVL.

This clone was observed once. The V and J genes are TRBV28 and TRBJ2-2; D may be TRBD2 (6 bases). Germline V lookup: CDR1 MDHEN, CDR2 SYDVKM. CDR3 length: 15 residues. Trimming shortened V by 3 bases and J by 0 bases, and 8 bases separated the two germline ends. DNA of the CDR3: TGTGCCAGCAGTTTTCCGGGGGCGAACACCGGGGAGCTGTTTTTT. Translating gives CASSFPGANTGELFF.

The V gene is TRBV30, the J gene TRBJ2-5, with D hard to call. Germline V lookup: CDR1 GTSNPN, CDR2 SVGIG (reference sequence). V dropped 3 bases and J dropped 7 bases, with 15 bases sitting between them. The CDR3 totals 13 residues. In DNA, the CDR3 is TGTGCCTGGAGACCTAACTCCTCGGGGACCCAGTACTTC. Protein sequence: CAWRPNSSGTQYF.

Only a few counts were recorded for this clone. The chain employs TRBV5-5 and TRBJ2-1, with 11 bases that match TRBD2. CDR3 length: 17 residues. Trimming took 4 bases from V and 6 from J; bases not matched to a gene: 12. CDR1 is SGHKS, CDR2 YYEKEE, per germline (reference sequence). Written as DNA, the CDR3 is TGTGCCAGCAGCGATAACCCGACTAGCGGGGCCTCCAATGAGCAGTTCTTC. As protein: CASSDNPTSGASNEQFF. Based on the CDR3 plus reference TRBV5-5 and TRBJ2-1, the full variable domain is DAGVTQSPTHLIKTRGQQVTLRCSPISGHKSVSWYQQVLGQGPQFIFQYYEKEERGRGNFPDRFSARQFPNYSSELNVNALLLGDSALYLCASSDNPTSGASNEQFFGPGTRLTVL.

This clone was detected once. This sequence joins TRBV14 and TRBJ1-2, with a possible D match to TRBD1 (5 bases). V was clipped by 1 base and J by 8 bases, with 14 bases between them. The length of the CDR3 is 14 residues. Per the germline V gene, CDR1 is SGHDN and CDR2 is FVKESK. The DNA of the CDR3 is TGTGCCAGCAGCCAAGTGGGCAGGGCCGGCGGCTACACCTTC. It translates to CASSQVGRAGGYTF.

CDR3 coding DNA: TGTGCCAGTAGTACAGGACTAGCGGGAGATTTGGAGACCCAGTACTTC. Protein sequence: CASSTGLAGDLETQYF. The chain employs TRBV19 and TRBJ2-5; 13 nucleotides agree with TRBD2. Germline loops: CDR1 LNHDA, CDR2 SQIVND (reference sequence). V gave up 4 bases and J gave up 5 bases; unmatched junction bases: 7. CDR3 length: 16 amino acids. Variable domain in full (rest from reference TRBV19 and TRBJ2-5): DGGITQSPKYLFRKEGQNVTLSCEQNLNHDAMYWYRQDPGQGLRLIYYSQIVNDFQKGDIAEGYSVSREKKESFPLTVTSAQKNPTAFYLCASSTGLAGDLETQYFGPGTRLLVL.

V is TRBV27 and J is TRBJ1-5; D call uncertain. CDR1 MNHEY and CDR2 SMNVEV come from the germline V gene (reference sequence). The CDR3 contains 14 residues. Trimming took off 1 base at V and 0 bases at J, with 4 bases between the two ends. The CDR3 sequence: CASSLYGSNQPQHF. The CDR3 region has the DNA TGTGCCAGCAGTTTATACGGTAGCAATCAGCCCCAGCATTTT.

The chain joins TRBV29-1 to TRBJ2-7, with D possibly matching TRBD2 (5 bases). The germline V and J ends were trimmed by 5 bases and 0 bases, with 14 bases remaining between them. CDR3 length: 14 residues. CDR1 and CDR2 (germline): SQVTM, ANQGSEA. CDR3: CSVKHEGRSYEQYF. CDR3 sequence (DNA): TGCAGCGTTAAACATGAGGGCCGCTCCTACGAGCAGTACTTC.

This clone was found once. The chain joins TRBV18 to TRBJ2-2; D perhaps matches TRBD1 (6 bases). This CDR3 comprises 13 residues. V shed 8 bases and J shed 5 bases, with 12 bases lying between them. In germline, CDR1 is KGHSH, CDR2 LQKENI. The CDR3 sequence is CASTLTGTGELFF. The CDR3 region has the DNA TGTGCCAGCACTCTGACAGGAACCGGGGAGCTGTTTTTT.

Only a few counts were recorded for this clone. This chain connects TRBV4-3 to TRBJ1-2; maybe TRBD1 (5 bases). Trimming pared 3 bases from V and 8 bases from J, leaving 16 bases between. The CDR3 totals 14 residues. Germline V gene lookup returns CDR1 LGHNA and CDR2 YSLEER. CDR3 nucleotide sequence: TGCGCCAGCAGCCACCCACAGGTCCTGGGGGGCTACACCTTC. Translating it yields CASSHPQVLGGYTF.

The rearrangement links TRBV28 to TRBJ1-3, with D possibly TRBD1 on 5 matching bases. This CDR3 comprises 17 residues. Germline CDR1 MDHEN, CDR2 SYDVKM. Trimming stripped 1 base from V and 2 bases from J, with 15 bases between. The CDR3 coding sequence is TGTGCCAGCAGTTTATTTTGGGGGGGTTTGGCTGGAAACACCATATATTTT. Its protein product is CASSLFWGGLAGNTIYF.

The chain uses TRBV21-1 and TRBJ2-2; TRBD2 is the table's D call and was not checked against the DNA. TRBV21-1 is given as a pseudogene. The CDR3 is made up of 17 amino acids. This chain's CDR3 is CASALAGVVGNTGELFF. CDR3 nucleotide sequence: TGTGCCAGCGCCCTAGCGGGAGTTGTGGGGAACACCGGGGAGCTGTTTTTT.